Each of the 22 T cell receptor beta chains below was sequenced from the same sample in a study of tumor-infiltrating lymphocytes in localized non-small cell lung cancer. This table comes from immunoSEQ multiplex PCR, and its TCRdb copy is limited to in-frame clones, with some not included. The table has almost 5,000 clones, around 66% seen once. Sequencing was performed on lung tumor tissue. Source of these receptors: a human donor with non-small cell lung cancer.

This clone appeared a few times. This chain's CDR3 is CASRGTGDQPQHF. As DNA, the CDR3 is TGTGCCAGCAGGGGGACGGGGGATCAGCCCCAGCATTTT. The V and J genes are TRBV6-1 and TRBJ1-5; possible D gene TRBD1, 5 bases. The germline V and J ends were trimmed by 6 bases and 5 bases, with 11 bases remaining between them. The CDR3 runs to 13 residues. Looked up from germline, CDR1 is MNHNS and CDR2 is SASEGT.

This clone was recorded a few times. This rearrangement joins TRBV6-1 to TRBJ2-5; a possible D gene is TRBD2 (5 bases). Germline CDR1 MNHNS, CDR2 SASEGT. V was clipped by 4 bases and J by 1 base, with 13 bases between them. The CDR3 runs 15 residues. The CDR3 loop is CASSVRAAIQETQYF. The CDR3 coding sequence is TGTGCCAGCAGTGTACGAGCGGCCATCCAAGAGACCCAGTACTTC.

This clone came up a few times. V and J are TRBV11-2 and TRBJ2-3; unclear D gene. Germline V lookup: CDR1 SGHAT, CDR2 FQNNGV. The CDR3 length is 14 residues. The V and J ends lost 2 bases and 4 bases respectively, with 10 bases between them. The DNA of the CDR3 is TGTGCCAGCAGCTTAAGTTTTAGGGCAGATACGCAGTATTTT. Encoded protein: CASSLSFRADTQYF.

This clone was counted a single time. The V call is TRBV11-3, the J call TRBJ2-3; D remains ambiguous. This CDR3 is built from 13 residues. Germline CDR1 and CDR2: SGHNT and YENEEA. V gave up 10 bases and J gave up 2 bases, with 13 bases separating them. Written as DNA, the CDR3 is TGTGCCATCTCCGACGGCCTCACAGATACGCAGTATTTT. Translated: CAISDGLTDTQYF.

There are a few counts of this clone. The J gene is TRBJ1-1, the V gene TRBV10-2, with a tentative D call TRBD1 (5 bases). The CDR3 spans 13 residues. Between the trimmed V and J ends, which lost 6 bases and 3 bases, there was a span of 11 bases. Germline CDR1 is WSHSY and CDR2 is SAAADI. Here the CDR3 reads CASRETEYTEAFF. The CDR3 DNA reads TGCGCCAGCAGGGAGACAGAGTACACTGAAGCTTTCTTT.

This chain uses TRBV14 with TRBJ2-1; 11 nucleotides align to TRBD2. V was clipped by 4 bases and J by 5 bases; unmatched bases: 4. The CDR3 has 15 amino acids. The V gene's germline CDR1 is SGHDN and CDR2 FVKESK. The CDR3 bases are TGTGCCAGCAGCCCTAGCGGGGGGCCGCACAATGAGCAGTTCTTC. Protein product: CASSPSGGPHNEQFF.

This sequence joins TRBV19 and TRBJ2-7; TRBD2 aligns across 12 bases. CDR3 length: 15 residues. With 6 bases clipped from V and 2 bases from J, the junction kept 5 bases outside the gene matches. Germline V lookup: CDR1 LNHDA, CDR2 SQIVND (reference sequence). The CDR3 DNA sequence: TGTGCCAGTAGCACTGGACTAGCGGGGACCTACGAGCAGTACTTC. Translation gives CASSTGLAGTYEQYF.

The V and J genes are TRBV27 and TRBJ2-2; 15 nucleotides line up with TRBD2. CDR1 is MNHEY, CDR2 SMNVEV, per germline (reference sequence). This CDR3 comprises 18 residues. Trimming at V came to 10 bases and at J to 1 base, leaving 10 bases not matched to a gene. The CDR3 spells CATLRTSGRAGNTGELFF. CDR3 nucleotide sequence: TGTGCCACTCTTCGGACTAGCGGGAGGGCCGGGAACACCGGGGAGCTGTTTTTT.

J is TRBJ2-1 and V is TRBV6-6; D is unresolved. From germline, CDR1 is MNHNY and CDR2 SVGAGI (reference sequence). V dropped 2 bases and J dropped 0 bases, with 8 bases sitting between them. The CDR3 runs to 15 residues. CDR3 sequence (DNA): TGTGCCAGCAGTTACGGGCAGCCCTCCTACAATGAGCAGTTCTTC. This codes for CASSYGQPSYNEQFF.

The gene calls are TRBV7-9 and TRBJ1-2; D remains ambiguous. The CDR3 has 13 amino acids. Trimming took 1 base from V and 8 from J, leaving 11 bases between them. Germline V lookup: CDR1 SEHNR, CDR2 FQNEAQ (reference sequence). The chain's CDR3 is CASSLGGQGGYTF. Written as DNA, the CDR3 is TGTGCCAGCAGCTTAGGCGGGCAAGGCGGCTACACCTTC.

V gene TRBV11-1 combines with J gene TRBJ1-4, with 9 nucleotides matching TRBD1. V gave up 5 bases and J gave up 7 bases; unmatched junction bases: 11. The germline V gene encodes CDR1 SGHAT and CDR2 FQDESV (reference sequence). This CDR3 is built from 16 residues. The CDR3 reads CASSVTGTGFGEKLFF. CDR3 DNA sequence: TGTGCCAGCAGCGTCACCGGGACAGGGTTTGGTGAAAAACTGTTTTTT.

The V gene is TRBV6-1, the J gene TRBJ2-3; D may match TRBD1 or TRBD2 (5 bases each). The CDR3 runs 16 residues. V was cut by 2 bases and J by 3 bases, with 15 bases left in between. The germline V gene has CDR1 MNHNS and CDR2 SASEGT. DNA for the CDR3: TGTGCCAGCAGTGAAAGGGATCTAGCAGGGACAGATACGCAGTATTTT. Translation: CASSERDLAGTDTQYF.

In DNA form, the CDR3 reads TGTGCCACCAACCCCGGGGCGACAGGGGGGGGACAGCCCCAGCATTTT. This codes for CATNPGATGGGQPQHF. This sequence joins TRBV15 and TRBJ1-5; 9 bases fit TRBD1. The trim removed 7 bases at V and 7 bases at J, leaving 14 bases unmatched. Germline values: CDR1 LNHNV, CDR2 YYDKDF (reference sequence). The CDR3 runs 16 residues.

J is TRBJ1-2 and V is TRBV7-2; possible D gene TRBD1, 6 bases. The germline CDR1 and CDR2 sequences are SGHTA and FQGNSA. CDR3 length: 13 residues. The V end was cut by 6 bases, the J end by 3 bases, with 11 bases between. CDR3 sequence (DNA): TGTGCCAGCAGTTTGGGGGCGGACTATGGCTACACCTTC. It is translated as CASSLGADYGYTF.

This clone has just a few counts. This chain joins TRBV5-1 and TRBJ1-5; TRBD1 might be the D (6 bases). V was pared by 0 bases and J by 7 bases, with 11 bases between. The CDR3 totals 14 residues. Germline V lookup: CDR1 SGHRS, CDR2 YFSETQ. CDR3 amino acids: CASSLAQGSQPQHF. The CDR3 DNA reads TGCGCCAGCAGCTTGGCACAGGGTAGCCAGCCCCAGCATTTT.

The genes are TRBV5-5 and TRBJ2-1; the D call may be TRBD1 or TRBD2 (5 bases each). The CDR3 extends over 15 amino acids. Germline assignment: CDR1 SGHKS and CDR2 YYEKEE (reference sequence). V was trimmed by 9 bases and J by 5 bases, leaving 21 bases between them. The CDR3 coding sequence is TGTGCCACCGGCAGAGAGAGAGGGGCCCACAATGAGCAGTTCTTC. Its protein is CATGRERGAHNEQFF.

The V gene is TRBV9, the J gene TRBJ1-3, with unresolved D. The germline V gene has CDR1 SGDLS and CDR2 YYNGEE. Between the trimmed V and J ends, which lost 2 bases and 0 bases, there was a span of 12 bases. CDR3 length: 16 residues. CDR3 in amino acids: CASSVDLDSSGNTIYF. The CDR3 nucleotides read TGTGCCAGCAGCGTCGACCTCGACTCCTCTGGAAACACCATATATTTT.

The chain has TRBV10-3 and TRBJ2-1; D is unclear. Germline loops: CDR1 ENHRY, CDR2 SYGVKD. Trimming stripped 4 bases from V and 9 bases from J, with 7 bases between. The CDR3 consists of 11 residues. In DNA form, the CDR3 reads TGTGCCATCAGTGCGTTGGGTGAGCAGTTCTTC. This codes for CAISALGEQFF.

The chain recombines TRBV5-4 with TRBJ2-2; TRBD2 matches 10 bases. The CDR3 runs 15 residues. The V gene's germline CDR1 is SGHNT and CDR2 YYREEE (reference sequence). Trimming cost V 4 bases and J 1 base; bases outside gene matches: 1. The CDR3 protein is CASSRTSGNTGELFF. The CDR3 nucleotides are TGTGCCAGCAGCCGGACTAGCGGGAACACCGGGGAGCTGTTTTTT.

This chain links TRBV14 with TRBJ2-7; no firm D call. Germline V gene sequence: CDR1 SGHDN, CDR2 FVKESK. With 0 bases removed from V and 3 bases from J, the gap between germline ends came to 9 bases. The CDR3 covers 14 residues. The CDR3 DNA sequence: TGTGCCAGCAGCCAAGATTACGGAAACTACGAGCAGTACTTC. This codes for CASSQDYGNYEQYF.

V and J are TRBV9 and TRBJ1-6, with 7 nucleotides matching TRBD1. This CDR3 comprises 15 residues. V dropped 4 bases and J dropped 10; count of bases not matched to a gene: 11. Germline loops: CDR1 SGDLS, CDR2 YYNGEE. The CDR3 here is CASSSRPGQSSPLHF. CDR3 nucleotide sequence: TGTGCCAGCAGCTCCAGACCGGGACAGAGCTCACCCCTCCACTTT.

About this clone itself: A read error may account for a junction end that differs from germline. The chain joins TRBV5-6 to TRBJ1-1; D gene ambiguous. This CDR3 is built from 12 residues. Germline lookup yields CDR1 SGHDT and CDR2 YYEEEE. CDR3 amino acids: CASSPVGSILLF. The CDR3 DNA sequence: TGTGCCAGCAGCCCGGTCGGCAGTATCCTTCTCTTT.